This T cell receptor beta chain was found in a study of blood T cell repertoires in COVID-19. At the level of the study: COVID-19 samples collected from the United States, Italy and Spain covered acute and convalescent phases. Sources were T cells, B-cell-depleted T cells, or PBMCs; the material itself was cDNA or gDNA.

Recruits, aged about 18 to 95 years, lived in around 24 US areas. Participants reported their clinical history, and cohort assignment relied on those reports. Trimming took off 0 bases at V and 0 bases at J, with 7 bases between the two ends. In germline, CDR1 is SGHDT, CDR2 YYEEEE. This CDR3 is 14 amino acids long. Sequencing used immunoSEQ multiplex PCR; TCRdb keeps in-frame clones, though not all of them. The sample includes roughly 240,000 clones, approximately 88% of them seen just once. This chain uses TRBV5-6 with TRBJ2-7; D is possibly TRBD1 (5 bases). The source of this sequence is a woman aged 25 to 39 with acute COVID-19. Sample: PBMCs or T cells enriched from blood (not recorded which). CDR3 sequence reads: CASSLGDSSYEQYF. The CDR3 coding sequence is TGTGCCAGCAGCTTGGGTGACAGCTCCTACGAGCAGTACTTC.